The present entry profiles one TCR beta chain with its context. Its antigen remains unidentified. Trimming removed 7 bases at V and 1 base at J, with 17 bases between. Germline V CDR1 and CDR2: MNHEY, SVGEGT. This CDR3 has 17 amino acids. These data originate in a study of Graves' ophthalmopathy and Graves' hyperthyroidism. Study results and caveats: From stable hyperthyroidism, ophthalmopathy was separated by a 13-signature model with 85% to 90% sensitivity and more than 75% specificity.

Amplification of the TCR beta CDR3 regions used RNA transcripts (as template). HTBI primers were used in a first-round RT-PCR, which preceded a second-round multiplex PCR. Using its own MiXCR run on the multiplex PCR reads, TCRdb lists one record per CDR3 protein. Among 150,000 to 200,000 distinct CDR3 sequences listed, approximately 40% were seen once. Symptoms, serum thyroxine and TRAb, thyroid ultrasound, and orbital computed tomography formed the diagnostic basis. Source material: peripheral blood. The chain links TRBV6-2 or TRBV6-3 to TRBJ2-6; perhaps TRBD1 as D (5 bases). The sequence was collected from a young man with Graves' ophthalmopathy. The CDR3 loop is CASTLYRSLSGANVLTF. Here the CDR3 DNA reads TGTGCCAGCACTCTCTACAGGTCCCTTTCTGGGGCCAACGTCCTGACTTTC.